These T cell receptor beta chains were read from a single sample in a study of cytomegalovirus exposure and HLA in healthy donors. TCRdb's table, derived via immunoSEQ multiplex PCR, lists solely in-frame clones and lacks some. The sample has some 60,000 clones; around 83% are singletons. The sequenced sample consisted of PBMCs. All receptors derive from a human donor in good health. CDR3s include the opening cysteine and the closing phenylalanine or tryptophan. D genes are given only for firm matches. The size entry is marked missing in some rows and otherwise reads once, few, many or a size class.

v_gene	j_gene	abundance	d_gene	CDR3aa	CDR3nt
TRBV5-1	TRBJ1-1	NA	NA	CASSLVGHPDAFF	TGCGCCAGCAGCTTGGTTGGACATCCCGATGCTTTCTTT
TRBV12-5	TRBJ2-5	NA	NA	CASGLGQTLQETQYF	TGTGCTAGTGGTTTGGGACAAACGCTGCAAGAGACCCAGTACTTC
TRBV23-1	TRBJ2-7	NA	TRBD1	CASRNRGSEYF	TGCGCCAGCAGAAACAGGGGGTCCGAGTACTTC
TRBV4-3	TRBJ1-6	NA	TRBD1	CASSHRGNPNNSPLHF	TGCGCCAGCAGCCACAGGGGGAACCCTAATAATTCACCCCTCCACTTT
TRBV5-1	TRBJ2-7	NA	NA	CASSLLQGGLEQYF	TGCGCCAGCAGTCTTCTCCAGGGCGGCCTCGAGCAGTACTTC
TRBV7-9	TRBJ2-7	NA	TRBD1	CASSFGTGGYEQYF	TGTGCCAGCAGCTTTGGGACAGGGGGCTACGAGCAGTACTTC
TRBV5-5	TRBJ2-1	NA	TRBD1	CASSWGTGLYNEQFF	TGTGCCAGCAGCTGGGGGACAGGTCTCTACAATGAGCAGTTCTTC
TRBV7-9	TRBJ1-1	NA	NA	CSSSFLAGLNTEAFF	TGTTCCAGCAGCTTTCTGGCGGGGCTGAACACTGAAGCTTTCTTT
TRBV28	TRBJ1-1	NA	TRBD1	CASRGTGMTEAFF	TGTGCCAGCAGGGGGACAGGGATGACTGAAGCTTTCTTT
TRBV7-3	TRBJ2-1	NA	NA	CASSLDINNEQFF	TGTGCCAGCAGCCTTGACATCAACAATGAGCAGTTCTTC
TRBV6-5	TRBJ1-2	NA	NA	CASSRDNYGYTF	TGTGCCAGCAGTCGGGATAACTATGGCTACACCTTC
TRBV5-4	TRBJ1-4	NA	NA	CASGTDATNEKLFF	TGTGCCAGCGGCACCGATGCAACTAATGAAAAACTGTTTTTT
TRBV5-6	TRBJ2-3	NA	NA	CASRPMDSDTQYF	TGTGCCAGCAGACCGATGGACTCAGATACGCAGTATTTT
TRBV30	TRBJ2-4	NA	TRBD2	CAWSLNSIFWTTGGIAKNIQYF	TGTGCCTGGAGTCTAAATTCCATCTTCTGGACTACCGGGGGGATAGCCAAAAACATTCAGTACTTC
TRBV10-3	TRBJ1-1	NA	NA	CAISQGRNTEAFF	TGTGCCATCAGTCAGGGAAGGAACACTGAAGCTTTCTTT
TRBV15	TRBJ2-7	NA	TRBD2	CATSRKLTSGTHEQYF	TGTGCCACCAGCAGGAAGTTGACTAGCGGGACCCACGAGCAGTACTTC
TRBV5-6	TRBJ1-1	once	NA	CASSFGPGAGTEAFF	TGTGCCAGCAGCTTTGGCCCGGGAGCTGGCACTGAAGCTTTCTTT
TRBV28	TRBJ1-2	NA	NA	CASNRAGEGYTF	TGTGCCAGCAATAGGGCAGGGGAGGGCTACACCTTC
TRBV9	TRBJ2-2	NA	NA	CASSVVSGGNTGELFF	TGTGCCAGCAGCGTAGTGTCCGGGGGGAACACCGGGGAGCTGTTTTTT
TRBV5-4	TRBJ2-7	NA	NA	CASSHPLGDEQYF	TGTGCCAGCAGCCACCCCCTGGGAGACGAGCAGTACTTC
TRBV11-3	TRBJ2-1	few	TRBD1	CASSPSGQGRNEQFF	TGTGCCAGCAGCCCCTCGGGACAGGGGAGGAATGAGCAGTTCTTC
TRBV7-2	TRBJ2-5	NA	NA	CASSPSPQETQYF	TGTGCCAGCAGCCCCTCCCCCCAAGAGACCCAGTACTTC
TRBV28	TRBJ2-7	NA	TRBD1	CASRTGQATYEQYF	TGTGCCAGCAGGACGGGACAGGCAACCTACGAGCAGTACTTC
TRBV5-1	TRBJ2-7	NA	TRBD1	CASSSTGSYEQYF	TGCGCCAGCAGCTCGACAGGGTCCTACGAGCAGTACTTC
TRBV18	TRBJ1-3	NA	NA	CASSPEQVSSGNTIYF	TGTGCCAGCTCACCAGAACAAGTCAGCTCTGGAAACACCATATATTTT
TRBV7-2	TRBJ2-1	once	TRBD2	CASSLSGGEQFF	TGTGCCAGCAGCCTCAGCGGGGGTGAGCAGTTCTTC
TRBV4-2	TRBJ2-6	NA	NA	CASSQEGSSGANVLTF	TGTGCCAGCAGCCAAGAGGGGAGCTCTGGGGCCAACGTCCTGACTTTC
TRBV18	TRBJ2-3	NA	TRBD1	CASSDRYSTDTQYF	TGTGCCAGCTCGGACAGGTATAGCACAGATACGCAGTATTTT
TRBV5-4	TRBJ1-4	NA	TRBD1	CASSPQTGVDEKLFF	TGTGCCAGCAGCCCCCAGACAGGGGTTGATGAAAAACTGTTTTTT
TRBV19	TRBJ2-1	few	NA	CASSLQTRQFF	TGTGCCAGTAGTCTACAAACTAGGCAGTTCTTC
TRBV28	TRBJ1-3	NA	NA	CASSLSGASGNTIYF	TGTGCCAGCAGTTTAAGCGGGGCCTCTGGAAACACCATATATTTT
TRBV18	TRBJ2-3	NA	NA	CASSESSSGTDTQYF	TGTGCCAGTTCGGAGAGCTCCTCGGGCACAGATACGCAGTATTTT
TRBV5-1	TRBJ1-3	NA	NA	CASSRTTASGNTIYF	TGCGCCAGCAGCCGCACGACAGCCTCTGGAAACACCATATATTTT
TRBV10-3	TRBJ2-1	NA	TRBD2	CAIRAGDNEQFF	TGTGCCATCAGAGCGGGGGACAATGAGCAGTTCTTC
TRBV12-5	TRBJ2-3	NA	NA	CASGADSYTDTQYF	TGTGCTAGTGGTGCGGACAGCTACACAGATACGCAGTATTTT
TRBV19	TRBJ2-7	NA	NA	CASKVQGRSYEQYF	TGTGCCAGTAAAGTCCAGGGGCGCTCCTACGAGCAGTACTTC
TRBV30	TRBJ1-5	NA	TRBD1	CAWQGDRDQPQHF	TGTGCCTGGCAGGGGGACAGAGATCAGCCCCAGCATTTT
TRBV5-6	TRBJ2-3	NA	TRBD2	CASSPGLAGNTDTQYF	TGTGCCAGCAGCCCGGGACTAGCGGGGAACACAGATACGCAGTATTTT
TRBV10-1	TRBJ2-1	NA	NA	CASSDQNNEQFF	TGCGCCAGCAGTGACCAGAACAATGAGCAGTTCTTC
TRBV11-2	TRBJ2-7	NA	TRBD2	CASSLRRVGGGSYEQYF	TGTGCCAGCAGCTTAAGACGCGTCGGGGGGGGGTCCTACGAGCAGTACTTC
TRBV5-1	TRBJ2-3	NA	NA	CASSLGQFQSTDTQYF	TGCGCCAGCAGCTTGGGCCAGTTCCAAAGCACAGATACGCAGTATTTT
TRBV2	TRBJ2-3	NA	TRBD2	CASSPLAGHTDTQYF	TGTGCCAGCAGTCCTCTAGCGGGCCACACAGATACGCAGTATTTT
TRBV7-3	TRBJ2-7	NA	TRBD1	CASSLRGQGIYEQYF	TGTGCCAGCAGCTTAAGGGGACAGGGTATCTACGAGCAGTACTTC
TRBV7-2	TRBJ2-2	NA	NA	CASSPTGFTGELFF	TGTGCCAGCAGCCCTACAGGGTTCACCGGGGAGCTGTTTTTT
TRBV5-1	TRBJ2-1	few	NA	CASSLTSLPGYNEQFF	TGCGCCAGCAGCTTGACTAGCCTGCCAGGATACAATGAGCAGTTCTTC
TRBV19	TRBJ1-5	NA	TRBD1	CASSEDRGENQPQHF	TGTGCCAGTAGTGAGGACAGGGGCGAAAATCAGCCCCAGCATTTT
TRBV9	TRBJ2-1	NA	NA	CASSVAGAGYNEQFF	TGTGCCAGCAGCGTGGCGGGGGCCGGTTACAATGAGCAGTTCTTC